One TCR beta chain is described in this entry. Sequencing used immunoSEQ multiplex PCR; TCRdb keeps in-frame clones, though not all of them. Of 150,000 to 200,000 clones listed, about 89% were seen once; the top ten hold more than 2.5%. Separation from the 666-subject first cohort characterized the roughly 110-subject validation cohort, to which the donors belonged. The ends lost 7 bases at V and 6 bases at J; junction bases unmatched: 12. Looked up from germline, CDR1 is LNHDA and CDR2 is SQIVND (reference sequence). The CDR3 spans 15 residues. This sample is part of a study of cytomegalovirus exposure and HLA in healthy donors. The overall study: A later analysis reported the same platform for the approximately 110 validation repertoires and the approximately 670 first-cohort repertoires.

This TCR derives from a woman between 18 and 29 years old in good health and CMV-seropositive. J is TRBJ1-5 and V is TRBV19, with 7 bases matching TRBD1. The sequenced material came from PBMCs. Here the CDR3 reads CASTPGGQGSQPQHF. The CDR3 DNA reads as TGTGCCAGTACCCCAGGGGGTCAGGGGAGTCAGCCCCAGCATTTT.